Reported below is one T cell receptor beta chain. This clonotype was observed a few times. The specificity of this receptor is unknown. The sample holds no much larger clone one base away, and base qualities are not on file. Reads for this sample came from an Illumina HiSeq 1500. The public reads were reprocessed in TCRdb via fastp at Q25 and MiXCR, keeping in-frame beta chains. Each CDR3 protein gets just one entry, which takes the most common genes and DNA from the rows behind it. This sample holds about 770,000 distinct CDR3 sequences; about 29% were observed only once. The ten most abundant clones make up around 13% of the sample. This record belongs to a study of T cell repertoires in cytomegalovirus infection (dated by TCRdb to about 2019). Some background on the complete study: Recently identified HLA-C-restricted CMV epitopes, whose presentation resists viral immunomodulation, were targeted by peptide stimulations together with well-studied HLA-B-restricted epitopes. Because public TCR beta signatures pointed to carriage of CMV infection together with the matching HLA type, the HLA type of each donor mattered for the analysis.

The treatment or condition label corresponds to: in vitro stimulation with specific CMV peptide epitopes to enrich CMV-specific T cells. The cysteine opens and the phenylalanine closes a CDR3 of 15 amino acids. The kept DNA is CDR3 alone, 45 bases in frame from the first base. V and J lose 1 base and 2 bases, and a span of 9 bases separates them. CDR1 and CDR2 are drawn from the germline V gene (reference sequence): LNHDA, SQIVND. Study-level results and caveats: In the ex vivo response, HLA-C-restricted CMV-specific TCR beta clonotypes were dominant, and in two of eight donors the single most frequent clonotype came from this HLA-C-restricted group. Carriers of CMV infection plus the relevant HLA type were discriminated by the cumulative frequency of public TCR beta family members in the study cohort and in an independent approximately 340-donor cohort.

The sequence was obtained from a human donor in good health (CMV status not recorded). Some clones in this sample may be carry-over from other donors' samples. The source material was cultured CD8+ T cells from PBMCs, sampled from culture after CMV antigen stimulation. Recombination connected TRBV19 to TRBJ2-1; the D segment cannot be called with confidence. The DNA sequence is as follows: TGTGCCAGTAGTATAGTCCCGGGCACCTACAATGAGCAGTTCTTC. Translated, it reads CASSIVPGTYNEQFF.